This is a list of T cell receptor beta chains from one sample in a study of T-cell reconstitution after alpha-beta-depleted transplantation in children. MiXCR was run by TCRdb on the PCR reads, yielding one entry per CDR3 protein. This sample has more than 150,000 distinct CDR3 sequences, with approximately 14% found just once. The sample in question was PBMCs from the stem cell graft donor, obtained from the stem cell graft. These receptors were taken from a human donor who donated a stem cell graft to a child with acute lymphoblastic leukemia. Each CDR3 is given with its conserved first and last residue. D genes are given only for firm matches. Not all rows give a size; the values are once, few, many and, for expanded clones, a class.

D: TRBD2
V: TRBV20-1
size: many
J: TRBJ2-1
DNA: TGCAGTGCTAGGACTAGCGGGATAGTCTCCTACAATGAGCAGTTCTTC
CDR3: CSARTSGIVSYNEQFF

D: TRBD2
V: TRBV20-1
size: many
J: TRBJ2-1
DNA: TGCAGTCCCCGAGCGGGAGGTGGGGACAATGAGCAGTTCTTC
CDR3: CSPRAGGGDNEQFF

D: TRBD1
V: TRBV5-1
size: many
J: TRBJ2-5
DNA: TGCGCCAGCAGCTTGGGACAGGGCGAAGGGGAAGAGACCCAGTACTTC
CDR3: CASSLGQGEGEETQYF

D: TRBD2
V: TRBV11-3
size: many
J: TRBJ2-3
DNA: TGTGCCAGCAGCTTGCAGGGAGGGGTGCAGTATTTT
CDR3: CASSLQGGVQYF

D: NA
V: TRBV5-6
size: NA
J: TRBJ2-1
DNA: TGTGCCAGCAGCCCTACCGGGATGCAGGACAATGAGCAGTTCTTC
CDR3: CASSPTGMQDNEQFF

D: NA
V: TRBV5-1
size: few
J: TRBJ2-7
DNA: TGCGCCAGCAGCTTGCTCCGGGGCCCCTCTTACGAGCAGTACTTC
CDR3: CASSLLRGPSYEQYF

D: NA
V: TRBV20-1
size: many
J: TRBJ2-6
DNA: TGCAGTGCTAGAAATGACGGGGGCTCTGGGGCCAACGTCCTGACTTTC
CDR3: CSARNDGGSGANVLTF

D: TRBD2
V: TRBV5-1
size: many
J: TRBJ2-1
DNA: TGCGCCAGCAGCTTCGGACTAGTTGACGGCAATGAGCAGTTCTTC
CDR3: CASSFGLVDGNEQFF

D: NA
V: TRBV4-2
size: many
J: TRBJ2-1
DNA: TGTGCCAGCAGCACCCGGGCCACATTTGGCGATGAGCAGTTCTTC
CDR3: CASSTRATFGDEQFF

D: TRBD2
V: TRBV2
size: many
J: TRBJ2-2
DNA: TGTGCCAGCAGGGGACCCGGACTAGCGGGAGACGGGGAGCTGTTTTTT
CDR3: CASRGPGLAGDGELFF

D: TRBD1
V: TRBV12-3/TRBV12-4
size: many
J: TRBJ2-1
DNA: TGTGCCAGCAGTTTAGTTACCGGGACAGGGGGCGTGGGACCCCACCTTGAGCAGTTCTTC
CDR3: CASSLVTGTGGVGPHLEQFF

D: NA
V: TRBV11-2
size: many
J: TRBJ2-3
DNA: TGTGCCAGCAGCTTAGGGGGATCAGATACGCAGTATTTT
CDR3: CASSLGGSDTQYF

D: NA
V: TRBV5-5
size: many
J: TRBJ1-5
DNA: TGTGCCAGCAGCCCGGACCTCCAGGGGCAGCAGCCCCAGCATTTT
CDR3: CASSPDLQGQQPQHF

D: NA
V: TRBV7-2
size: many
J: TRBJ1-5
DNA: TGTGCCAGCAGCTTAGGGGGGGGAGAATATCAGCCCCAGCATTTT
CDR3: CASSLGGGEYQPQHF

D: NA
V: TRBV29-1
size: many
J: TRBJ2-2
DNA: TGCAGCGTTGGGGACTTGGACCGGAGCGGGGAGCTGTTTTTT
CDR3: CSVGDLDRSGELFF

D: NA
V: TRBV7-9
size: NA
J: TRBJ1-6
DNA: TGTGCCAGCAGCTTAGCGGGGGCCGATTCACCCCTCCACTTT
CDR3: CASSLAGADSPLHF

D: NA
V: TRBV11-3
size: many
J: TRBJ2-7
DNA: TGTGCCAGCAGCTTAGGTAGGAACGAGCAGTACTTC
CDR3: CASSLGRNEQYF

D: TRBD2
V: TRBV5-7
size: many
J: TRBJ2-7
DNA: TGTGCCAGCAGCGCGAGACTAGCGGGCCACTCCTACGAGCAGTACTTC
CDR3: CASSARLAGHSYEQYF

D: TRBD2
V: TRBV20-1
size: many
J: TRBJ2-1
DNA: TGCAGTGCTAGAGATCACCCAAAGGGCGGGAGTGGAGACAATGAGCAGTTCTTC
CDR3: CSARDHPKGGSGDNEQFF

D: TRBD2
V: TRBV11-3
size: many
J: TRBJ2-2
DNA: TGTGCCAGCAGCAGACGACTAGCGGGAGACACCGGGGAGCTGTTTTTT
CDR3: CASSRRLAGDTGELFF

D: NA
V: TRBV20-1
size: many
J: TRBJ1-6
DNA: TGCAGTGCTCGGACCGACGATAATTCACCCCTCCACTTT
CDR3: CSARTDDNSPLHF

D: NA
V: TRBV11-3
size: many
J: TRBJ1-2
DNA: TGTGCCAGCAGCTTAGATCAGAGAGGCGGCTACACCTTC
CDR3: CASSLDQRGGYTF

D: NA
V: TRBV12-5
size: many
J: TRBJ2-2
DNA: TGTGCTAGTGGAGCCGGGACAATGAACACCGGGGAGCTGTTTTTT
CDR3: CASGAGTMNTGELFF

D: NA
V: TRBV11-1
size: few
J: TRBJ2-5
DNA: TGTGCCAGCAGCTTAGTCCCGTGGGAGACAGCCTTGGTAGAGACCCAGTACTTC
CDR3: CASSLVPWETALVETQYF

D: TRBD2
V: TRBV5-1
size: NA
J: TRBJ2-6
DNA: TGCGCCAGCAGCTTTGCGGCGGGAGTACTCTGGAGGGCCAACGTCCTGACTTTC
CDR3: CASSFAAGVLWRANVLTF

D: NA
V: TRBV5-6
size: many
J: TRBJ1-2
DNA: TGTGCCAGCATATCGCCAGCAGGGGCGAGGGGCTACACCTTC
CDR3: CASISPAGARGYTF

D: TRBD2
V: TRBV12-3/TRBV12-4
size: NA
J: TRBJ2-3
DNA: TGTACCAGCAGTTTAGCGGGGGGAGGGCAGGCGCCGGGTACAGATACGCAGTATTTT
CDR3: CTSSLAGGGQAPGTDTQYF

D: NA
V: TRBV2
size: few
J: TRBJ2-7
DNA: TGTGCCGTCCGTCGGACGGATTACCCCTACGAGCAGTACTTC
CDR3: CAVRRTDYPYEQYF

D: TRBD1
V: TRBV5-1
size: many
J: TRBJ2-1
DNA: TGCGCCAGCAGTTACGGACAGGGGGAATACAATGAGCAGTTCTTC
CDR3: CASSYGQGEYNEQFF

D: TRBD2
V: TRBV5-5
size: many
J: TRBJ2-7
DNA: TGTGCCAGCAGCTTCAGCGGGGGGCTCTACGAGCAGTACTTC
CDR3: CASSFSGGLYEQYF

D: NA
V: TRBV12-3/TRBV12-4
size: NA
J: TRBJ1-5
DNA: TGTGCCAGCACTCTTGGGGGTCGTCAGCCCCAGCATTTT
CDR3: CASTLGGRQPQHF

D: NA
V: TRBV5-4
size: NA
J: TRBJ2-3
DNA: TGTGCCAGCAGCTTAGATCGCGCCCAGGCAGATACGCAGTATTTT
CDR3: CASSLDRAQADTQYF

D: NA
V: TRBV28
size: NA
J: TRBJ2-5
DNA: TGTGCCAGCAGTTTCCCGATGCCAGGGGCCCTGGGATTCCAAGAGACCCAGTACTTC
CDR3: CASSFPMPGALGFQETQYF

D: TRBD1
V: TRBV19
size: many
J: TRBJ2-7
DNA: TGTGCCAGTAGTAAGACACCGGGACAGGGTGCCTACGAGCAGTACTTC
CDR3: CASSKTPGQGAYEQYF

D: NA
V: TRBV5-1
size: many
J: TRBJ2-7
DNA: TGCGCCAGCAGCTTGGATGCTTCCTCCTACGAGCAGTACTTC
CDR3: CASSLDASSYEQYF

D: TRBD2
V: TRBV10-2
size: many
J: TRBJ2-1
DNA: TGCGCCAGCAGCGATAGGCTAGCGGGAAACTATGAGCAGTTCTTC
CDR3: CASSDRLAGNYEQFF

D: NA
V: TRBV20-1
size: many
J: TRBJ1-1
DNA: TGCAGTGCCCCGGGGGGGGAGCGTGGTGGAGCTTTCTTT
CDR3: CSAPGGERGGAFF

D: TRBD2
V: TRBV6-5
size: few
J: TRBJ2-7
DNA: TGTGCCAGCAGTTACGGTCCAGCGGGGTCCTACGAGCAGTACTTC
CDR3: CASSYGPAGSYEQYF

D: TRBD1
V: TRBV12-3/TRBV12-4
size: many
J: TRBJ2-4
DNA: TGTGCCAGCAGTTTGTCGGCAGGGGGCTTGAACATTCAGTACTTC
CDR3: CASSLSAGGLNIQYF

D: NA
V: TRBV18
size: few
J: TRBJ2-6
DNA: TGTGCCAGCTCACCAGCCGACAACGGCCTGACTTTC
CDR3: CASSPADNGLTF

D: NA
V: TRBV30
size: NA
J: TRBJ2-2
DNA: TGTGCCTGGAGCGCGACACCTCACCGGGAGCTGTTTTTT
CDR3: CAWSATPHRELFF

D: TRBD2
V: TRBV12-3/TRBV12-4
size: NA
J: TRBJ2-7
DNA: TGTGCCAGCAGTTTGGTACTAGCGGGAGGGTCTTACGAGCAGTACTTC
CDR3: CASSLVLAGGSYEQYF